This paragraph reports one T cell receptor (beta chain). Antigen unknown. The CDR3 consists of 14 residues. Trimming removed 3 bases from V and 0 bases from J; junction bases left unmatched: 1. The germline gives CDR1 LNHDA, CDR2 SQIVND (reference sequence). Specified treatment: approximately 11-day PBMC culture with coronavirus spike peptide pools or control peptides (ViraFEST assay). CD4+ T cells of the unexposed donor were collected before the COVID-19 pandemic (2011-2018). The Oncomine TCR Beta short-read assay was what sequenced the DNA obtained from cultured CD4+ T cells. After culture, CD4+ T cells served as the source for genomic DNA extraction. TCRdb passed the PCR reads through MiXCR, listing each CDR3 protein once. The data contain under 7,500 distinct CDR3 sequences, 35% of them singletons. The entry originates in a study of vaccination and CD4 T cells after COVID-19.

This TCR was recovered from a human donor in good health. The rearrangement joins TRBV19 to TRBJ1-2; 7 positions agree with TRBD1. Sequenced: CD4+ T cells from blood, cultured in vitro. Here the CDR3 DNA reads TGTGCCAGTAGTATTACAGGGGCTAACTATGGCTACACCTTC. The encoded protein is CASSITGANYGYTF. The complete variable domain, with remaining parts taken from reference TRBV19 and TRBJ1-2, reads DGGITQSPKYLFRKEGQNVTLSCEQNLNHDAMYWYRQDPGQGLRLIYYSQIVNDFQKGDIAEGYSVSREKKESFPLTVTSAQKNPTAFYLCASSITGANYGYTFGSGTRLTVV.